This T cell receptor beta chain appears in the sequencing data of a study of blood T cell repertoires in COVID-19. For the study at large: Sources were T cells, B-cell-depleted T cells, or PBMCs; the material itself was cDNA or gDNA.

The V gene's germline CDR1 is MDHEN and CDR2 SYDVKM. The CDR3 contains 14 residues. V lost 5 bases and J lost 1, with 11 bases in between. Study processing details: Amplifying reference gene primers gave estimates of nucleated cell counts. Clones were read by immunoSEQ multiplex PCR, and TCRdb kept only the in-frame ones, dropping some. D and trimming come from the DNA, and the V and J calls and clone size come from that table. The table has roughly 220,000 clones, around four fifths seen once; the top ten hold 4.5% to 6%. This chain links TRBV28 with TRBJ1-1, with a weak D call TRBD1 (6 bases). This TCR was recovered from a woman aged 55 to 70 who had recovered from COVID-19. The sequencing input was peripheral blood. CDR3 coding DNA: TGTGCCAGCAGTCGGACAGAGACGAACACTGAAGCTTTCTTT. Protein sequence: CASSRTETNTEAFF.